The next 21 T cell receptor beta chains were all read from a single sample in a study of shared clonotypes between healthy human individuals. Positive CCR7 selection of CD45RO-negative cells yielded the naive CD8 cells, and terminally differentiated effector memory CD45RA+ cells were excluded. Here immunoSEQ multiplex PCR was the method, and the copy in TCRdb shows in-frame clones only, minus some. The sample comprises around 2,100,000 clones, about 95% of which are singletons, and 0.95% to 1.5% rests with the top ten. The sequenced sample was naive CD8+ T cells sorted from blood. These receptors were collected from a man aged 18 to 30 in good health.

Only one count was recorded for this clone. The chain combines TRBV4-1 with TRBJ1-4, with TRBD1 identical over 8 bases. The CDR3 has 17 amino acids. V was pared by 2 bases and J by 6 bases, with 11 bases of the junction left unmatched. Germline assignment: CDR1 MGHRA and CDR2 YSYEKL. The CDR3, as DNA: TGCGCCAGCAGCCAAAGGTGGGCAGGGGGCGGTGATGAAAAACTGTTTTTT. Translated, it gives CASSQRWAGGGDEKLFF.

The CDR3 reads CASSPTGGTGELFF. In nucleotides, the CDR3 is TGTGCCAGCAGCCCGACTGGGGGCACCGGGGAGCTGTTTTTT. The V and J genes are TRBV7-9 and TRBJ2-2; the D gene could be TRBD1 or TRBD2 (5 bases each). This CDR3 has 14 residues. The germline gives CDR1 SEHNR, CDR2 FQNEAQ (reference sequence). V was pared by 5 bases and J by 4 bases, with 11 bases between.

The chain recombines TRBV27 with TRBJ2-1; D unclear. Trimming removed 2 bases at V and 3 bases at J, with 14 bases between. Germline assignment: CDR1 MNHEY and CDR2 SMNVEV (reference sequence). This CDR3 is 16 amino acids long. The CDR3 reads CASSLKWRNSYNEQFF. The CDR3 DNA sequence: TGTGCCAGCAGTTTAAAGTGGCGGAACAGCTACAATGAGCAGTTCTTC.

This clone has a single count. The chain joins TRBV6-5 to TRBJ2-2; a weak D match, TRBD1 (5 bases). The CDR3 loop spans 14 amino acids. Germline CDR1 MNHEY, CDR2 SVGAGI. V shed 6 bases and J shed 3 bases, with 11 bases lying between them. CDR3 sequence: CASSPTVYTGELFF. The CDR3 DNA reads TGTGCCAGCAGCCCGACAGTATACACCGGGGAGCTGTTTTTT.

The genes are TRBV6-5 and TRBJ1-1; weak D call: TRBD1 (5 bases). Germline V gives CDR1 MNHEY, CDR2 SVGAGI. The CDR3 totals 15 residues. V was pared by 6 bases and J by 7 bases, with 21 bases between. The CDR3 nucleotides read TGTGCCAGCAGCCACCAAACCGGGACCGCCTTTGAAGCTTTCTTT. Translation gives CASSHQTGTAFEAFF.

The chain uses TRBV7-2 and TRBJ2-7, with D possibly TRBD2 on 6 matching bases. Germline-derived CDR1 and CDR2 are SGHTA and FQGNSA. This CDR3 is built from 15 residues. Trimming removed 4 bases at V and 3 bases at J, with 16 bases between. The CDR3 loop reads CASSSLGAGRYEQYF. CDR3 sequence (DNA): TGTGCCAGCAGCTCCCTAGGAGCGGGTCGCTACGAGCAGTACTTC.

This clone was recorded once. The CDR3 reads CASSYSGDFYGYTF. DNA for the CDR3: TGTGCCAGCAGTTACTCCGGGGACTTCTATGGCTACACCTTC. The rearrangement uses TRBV6-5 and TRBJ1-2; perhaps TRBD1 as D (5 bases). The ends were cut back, 0 bases at V and 4 bases at J, with 9 bases in the middle. The CDR3 is made up of 14 amino acids. Germline loops: CDR1 MNHEY, CDR2 SVGAGI.

This clone was detected only once. The chain has TRBV5-4 and TRBJ2-1; no clear D. Between the trimmed V and J ends, which lost 2 bases and 9 bases, there was a span of 6 bases. Germline values: CDR1 SGHNT, CDR2 YYREEE (reference sequence). The CDR3 extends over 11 amino acids. The CDR3 bases are TGTGCCAGCAGCTTCGGCAGTGAGCAGTTCTTC. It encodes CASSFGSEQFF.

The V and J genes are TRBV4-3 and TRBJ1-1, with D perhaps matching TRBD1 (5 bases). The length of the CDR3 is 15 residues. V lost 5 bases and J 4 bases, leaving 17 bases between the germline ends. Germline values: CDR1 LGHNA, CDR2 YSLEER. In DNA, the CDR3 is TGCGCCAGCAGCACACGGACACTTCCCAGCACTGAAGCTTTCTTT. Its translation: CASSTRTLPSTEAFF.

V gene TRBV29-1 combines with J gene TRBJ1-2, with a weak D call TRBD1 (6 bases). Trimming took off 0 bases at V and 2 bases at J, with 10 bases between the two ends. Germline CDR1 and CDR2: SQVTM and ANQGSEA. The length of the CDR3 is 14 residues. The DNA for the CDR3 is TGCAGCGTTGAAGACGAGGGGGTCAACTATGGCTACACCTTC. It specifies CSVEDEGVNYGYTF.

This chain uses TRBV5-6 with TRBJ1-1; 9 bases line up with TRBD1. The trim removed 5 bases at V and 5 bases at J, leaving 4 bases unmatched. CDR1 is SGHDT and CDR2 is YYEEEE in the germline V gene. This CDR3 has 13 residues. The chain's CDR3 is CASRTGGRTEAFF. Written as DNA, the CDR3 is TGTGCCAGCAGGACAGGGGGGAGGACTGAAGCTTTCTTT.

This clone was observed a single time. The rearrangement links TRBV19 to TRBJ2-1; 9 positions agree with TRBD1. Germline trimming cut 6 bases from V and 3 bases from J; bases unmatched to any gene: 6. Germline CDR1 and CDR2: LNHDA and SQIVND (reference sequence). This CDR3 has 15 amino acids. The CDR3 DNA follows: TGTGCCAGTAGAACCGGGACAGGGATCTACAATGAGCAGTTCTTC. It specifies CASRTGTGIYNEQFF.

As DNA, the CDR3 is TGCGCCAGCAGCCAGTTGATGGCGTACCAAGAGACCCAGTACTTC. This translates into CASSQLMAYQETQYF. The chain employs TRBV4-1 and TRBJ2-5; D unclear. CDR1 and CDR2 from the germline V gene are MGHRA and YSYEKL. CDR3 size: 15 residues. V was trimmed by 3 bases and J by 0 bases, leaving 11 bases between them.

About this clone itself: The same CDR3 can be traced to other DNA sequences in this sample. The gene calls are TRBV9 and TRBJ2-3; D not certain. V was pared by 2 bases and J by 6 bases, with 7 bases between. This CDR3 has 12 amino acids. The germline gives CDR1 SGDLS, CDR2 YYNGEE. CDR3 nucleotide sequence: TGTGCCAGCAGCGTCAATGGGGATACGCAGTATTTT. The encoded protein is CASSVNGDTQYF.

This clone showed up just once. The V and J genes are TRBV13 and TRBJ2-7; maybe TRBD2 (6 bases). Germline CDR1 is PRHDT and CDR2 is FYEKMQ (reference sequence). The V gene lost 5 bases and the J gene lost 2 bases, with 13 bases spanning the gap. CDR3 length equals 14 residues. DNA of the CDR3: TGTGCCAGCAGCCCTCGGGACTTCCCCTACGAGCAGTACTTC. Its protein product is CASSPRDFPYEQYF. Full variable domain (missing parts from reference TRBV13 and TRBJ2-7): AAGVIQSPRHLIKEKRETATLKCYPIPRHDTVYWYQQGPGQDPQFLISFYEKMQSDKGSIPDRFSAQQFSDYHSELNMSSLELGDSALYFCASSPRDFPYEQYFGPGTRLTVT.

V gene TRBV9 combines with J gene TRBJ2-1; TRBD2 agrees at 10 bases. Trimming took 4 bases from V and 8 from J; bases not matched to a gene: 9. The germline gives CDR1 SGDLS, CDR2 YYNGEE. CDR3 length: 15 residues. The CDR3 loop reads CASSTESGTSDEQFF. CDR3 nucleotide sequence: TGTGCCAGCAGCACCGAAAGCGGGACTAGCGATGAGCAGTTCTTC.

Worth noting for this clone: Other DNA sequences in this specimen translate into the identical CDR3. This chain joins TRBV5-1 and TRBJ2-7; 9 bases agree with TRBD1. The CDR3 runs to 15 residues. Germline loops: CDR1 SGHRS, CDR2 YFSETQ. The V segment lost 3 bases and the J segment 1 base; nucleotides outside the gene matches: 5. DNA for the CDR3: TGCGCCAGCAGCTCAACCGGGACAGGGTCCTACGAGCAGTACTTC. This codes for CASSSTGTGSYEQYF.

The rearrangement links TRBV5-4 to TRBJ1-2, with D uncertain. The germline V gene has CDR1 SGHNT and CDR2 YYREEE (reference sequence). Trimming shortened V by 0 bases and J by 4 bases, and 10 bases separated the two germline ends. The CDR3 runs 14 residues. The CDR3 region is CASSLAAAIYGYTF. The DNA for the CDR3 is TGTGCCAGCAGCTTGGCCGCCGCTATCTATGGCTACACCTTC. Full variable domain (missing parts from reference TRBV5-4 and TRBJ1-2): ETGVTQSPTHLIKTRGQQVTLRCSSQSGHNTVSWYQQALGQGPQFIFQYYREEENGRGNFPPRFSGLQFPNYSSELNVNALELDDSALYLCASSLAAAIYGYTFGSGTRLTVV.

The chain joins TRBV10-2 to TRBJ2-7, with 9 positions matching TRBD1. V gave up 4 bases and J gave up 3 bases; unmatched junction bases: 7. Germline V lookup: CDR1 WSHSY, CDR2 SAAADI. This CDR3 has 15 amino acids. CDR3 region: CASSAGTGIVYEQYF. The CDR3 DNA reads as TGCGCCAGCAGTGCCGGGACAGGGATCGTCTACGAGCAGTACTTC.

This chain links TRBV29-1 with TRBJ1-1, with unresolved D. The germline gives CDR1 SQVTM, CDR2 ANQGSEA. V lost 0 bases and J lost 1, with 6 bases in between. The CDR3 runs 13 residues. CDR3 DNA sequence: TGCAGCGTTGAAGATCAGCCGAACACTGAAGCTTTCTTT. It yields the protein CSVEDQPNTEAFF.

Regarding this clone: One junction end disagrees with the germline gene, perhaps due to a read error. Other DNA sequences of this sample code for an identical CDR3. V is TRBV7-9 and J is TRBJ2-1; 11 positions match TRBD2. Germline assignment: CDR1 SEHNR and CDR2 FQNEAQ (reference sequence). The CDR3 is 14 amino acids. The CDR3 here is CASSLAGGYNEQFF. CDR3 in DNA: TGTGCCAGCAGCCTAGCGGGGGGCTACAATGAGCAGTTCTTC.